The 13 T cell receptor beta chains presented below share a single source sample, sequenced in a study of blood T cell repertoires in COVID-19 (dated by TCRdb to 2018 to 2021). The protocol used for the library was the immunoSEQ multiplex PCR assay. Held by TCRdb, this immuneACCESS table contains in-frame sequences only and omits some clones. Under half of the omission traces to an unresolved V gene where checked; the cause of the rest is unknown. Present in this sample are about 210,000 clones, over 75% of which were seen just once. The ten largest clones represent about 2.5% of the sample. Sequenced material: peripheral blood. These receptors came from a woman in her sixties or seventies with COVID-19, enrolled during active disease.

This chain's CDR3 is CAWKQGDSGNTIYF. CDR3 coding DNA: TGTGCCTGGAAACAGGGGGACTCTGGAAACACCATATATTTT. The V and J genes are TRBV30 and TRBJ1-3; 8 bases are a match to TRBD1. This CDR3 has 14 amino acids. J lost 0 bases, V lost 4 bases, and 2 bases had no gene match. In germline, CDR1 is GTSNPN, CDR2 SVGIG (reference sequence).

V is TRBV3-1 (or the pseudogene TRBV3-2) and J is TRBJ1-5; D uncertain. Trimming took 0 bases from V and 2 from J, leaving 5 bases between them. Germline V gene data show CDR1 as LGHDT and CDR2 as YNNKEL (reference sequence). The length of the CDR3 is 14 residues. CDR3 in amino acids: CASSQDPGNQPQHF. CDR3 DNA sequence: TGTGCCAGCAGCCAAGACCCCGGCAATCAGCCCCAGCATTTT.

The chain recombines TRBV18 with TRBJ1-2, with unresolved D. Germline loops: CDR1 KGHSH, CDR2 LQKENI. The CDR3 covers 13 residues. The V end lost 3 bases, the J end lost 5 bases, and 10 bases lay between the germline ends. In DNA form, the CDR3 reads TGTGCCAGCTCACCGGATCAGGAATATGGCTACACCTTC. Translation: CASSPDQEYGYTF. Looking up the rest from reference TRBV18 and TRBJ1-2 gives the full variable domain: NAGVMQNPRHLVRRRGQEARLRCSPMKGHSHVYWYRQLPEEGLKFMVYLQKENIIDESGMPKERFSAEFPKEGPSILRIQQVVRGDSAAYFCASSPDQEYGYTFGSGTRLTVV.

V and J are TRBV7-8 and TRBJ1-5; weak D call: TRBD1 (6 bases). Germline values: CDR1 SGHVS, CDR2 FQNEAQ. The CDR3 totals 16 residues. Trimming stripped 5 bases from V and 5 bases from J, with 19 bases between. The CDR3, as DNA: TGTGCCAGCAGCGAAATGGGCCCAGGGGCTTATCAGCCCCAGCATTTT. It yields the protein CASSEMGPGAYQPQHF.

The V gene is TRBV3-1 (or the pseudogene TRBV3-2), the J gene TRBJ1-2, with 8 bases fitting TRBD1. CDR1 is LGHDT and CDR2 is YNNKEL in the germline V gene (reference sequence). Unmatched junction bases numbered 7, after V lost 4 bases and J lost 3 bases. The CDR3 is 15 amino acids. CDR3: CASSRSGGRDYGYTF. The CDR3 DNA is TGTGCCAGCAGCCGATCAGGGGGCCGCGACTATGGCTACACCTTC.

The V and J genes are TRBV7-3 and TRBJ1-4; TRBD1 matches 7 bases. CDR3 length: 17 amino acids. Per germline, CDR1 SGHTA and CDR2 FQGTGA. Unmatched junction bases numbered 13, after V lost 5 bases and J lost 4 bases. CDR3 nucleotide sequence: TGTGCCAGCAGCACACGGACAGGAACAAGAAGTAATGAAAAACTGTTTTTT. Amino acid sequence: CASSTRTGTRSNEKLFF.

This chain connects TRBV6-5 to TRBJ1-2, with a weak D call TRBD1 (5 bases). V lost 5 bases, J lost 3 bases, and 16 bases lay in between. This CDR3 contains 15 residues. CDR1 and CDR2 (germline): MNHEY, SVGAGI. CDR3 in DNA: TGTGCCAGCAGTCTCGGGGGAGGTCGGGACTATGGCTACACCTTC. Its translation: CASSLGGGRDYGYTF.

The chain recombines TRBV5-1 with TRBJ2-7, with 10 nucleotides matching TRBD2. This CDR3 has 17 residues. Germline assignment: CDR1 SGHRS and CDR2 YFSETQ. With 1 base clipped from V and 0 bases from J, the junction kept 7 bases outside the gene matches. CDR3 amino acids: CASSLWGTSVYSYEQYF. The CDR3 coding sequence is TGCGCCAGCAGCTTGTGGGGGACTAGCGTATACTCCTACGAGCAGTACTTC. Variable domain in full (rest from reference TRBV5-1 and TRBJ2-7): KAGVTQTPRYLIKTRGQQVTLSCSPISGHRSVSWYQQTPGQGLQFLFEYFSETQRNKGNFPGRFSGRQFSNSRSEMNVSTLELGDSALYLCASSLWGTSVYSYEQYFGPGTRLTVT.

V gene TRBV4-2 combines with J gene TRBJ2-7; the match to TRBD1 covers 8 bases. The CDR3 is 16 residues long. The V gene end was trimmed by 0 bases and the J gene end by 0 bases; junction bases not matched to a gene: 4. Germline CDR1 LGHNA, CDR2 YNFKEQ. CDR3 DNA: TGTGCCAGCAGCCAAGACCAGGGGGCTCCCTCCTACGAGCAGTACTTC. This encodes CASSQDQGAPSYEQYF.

DNA of the CDR3: TGTGCCAGCAGCTTAGCGGGACACAAGAGGCTGGTTTATGGCTACACCTTC. Residues: CASSLAGHKRLVYGYTF. V and J are TRBV7-9 and TRBJ1-2; a possible D gene is TRBD1 (6 bases). Germline V gene sequence: CDR1 SEHNR, CDR2 FQNEAQ (reference sequence). With 0 bases removed from V and 5 bases from J, the gap between germline ends came to 19 bases. The CDR3 is 17 residues long.

This clone was observed a handful of times. The chain couples TRBV30 to TRBJ2-7; D gene uncertain. V was pared by 3 bases and J by 2 bases, with 14 bases between. Germline values: CDR1 GTSNPN, CDR2 SVGIG (reference sequence). This CDR3 is 14 amino acids long. As DNA, the CDR3 is TGTGCCTGGAGCTTGTGGGCACGAACCTACGAGCAGTACTTC. Translated, it gives CAWSLWARTYEQYF. The variable domain in full, completed from reference TRBV30 and TRBJ2-7, reads SQTIHQWPATLVQPVGSPLSLECTVEGTSNPNLYWYRQAAGRGLQLLFYSVGIGQISSEVPQNLSASRPQDRQFILSSKKLLLSDSGFYLCAWSLWARTYEQYFGPGTRLTVT.

V usage is TRBV5-5 and J usage is TRBJ1-2; 9 nucleotides line up with TRBD1. Germline-derived CDR1 and CDR2 are SGHKS and YYEKEE (reference sequence). CDR3 length: 13 amino acids. J was trimmed by 6 bases and V by 3 bases; bases with no gene match: 3. The CDR3: CASSSWTGDGYTF. Written as DNA, the CDR3 is TGTGCCAGCAGCTCGTGGACAGGGGATGGCTACACCTTC.

The CDR3 sequence is CASSPSPTGYTF. The DNA of the CDR3 is TGTGCCAGCAGTCCTTCTCCTACTGGCTACACCTTC. This chain connects TRBV28 to TRBJ1-2; no reliable D call. CDR1 is MDHEN, CDR2 SYDVKM, per germline. The germline V and J ends were trimmed by 5 bases and 7 bases, with 11 bases remaining between them. The CDR3 is 12 amino acids.